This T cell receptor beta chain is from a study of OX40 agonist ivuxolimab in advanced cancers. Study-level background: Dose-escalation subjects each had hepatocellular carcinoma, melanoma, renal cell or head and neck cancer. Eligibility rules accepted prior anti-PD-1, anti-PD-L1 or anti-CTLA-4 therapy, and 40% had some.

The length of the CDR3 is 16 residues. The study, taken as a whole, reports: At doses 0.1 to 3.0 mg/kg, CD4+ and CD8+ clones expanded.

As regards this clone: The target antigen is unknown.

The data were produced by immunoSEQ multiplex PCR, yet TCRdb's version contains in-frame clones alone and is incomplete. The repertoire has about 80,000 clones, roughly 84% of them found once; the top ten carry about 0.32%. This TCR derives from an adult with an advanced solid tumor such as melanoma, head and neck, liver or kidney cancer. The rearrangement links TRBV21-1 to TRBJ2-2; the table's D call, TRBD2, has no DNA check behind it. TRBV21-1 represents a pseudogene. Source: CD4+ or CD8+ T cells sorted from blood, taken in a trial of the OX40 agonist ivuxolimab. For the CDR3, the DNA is TGTGCCAGCAGCAAAGCGGGGGGAGTGAGGCCCGGGGAGCTGTTTTTT. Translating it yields CASSKAGGVRPGELFF.